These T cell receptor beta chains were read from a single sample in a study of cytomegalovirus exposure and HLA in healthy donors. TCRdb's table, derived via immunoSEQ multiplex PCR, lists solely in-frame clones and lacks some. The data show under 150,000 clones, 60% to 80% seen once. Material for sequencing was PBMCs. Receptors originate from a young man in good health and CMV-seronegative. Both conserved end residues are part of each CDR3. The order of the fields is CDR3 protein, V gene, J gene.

cdr3_aa: CASRRYGLGADNYGYTF; v_call: TRBV27; j_call: TRBJ1-2
cdr3_aa: CASSPRQGQETQYF; v_call: TRBV4-1; j_call: TRBJ2-5
cdr3_aa: CASSPAKGFTEAFF; v_call: TRBV14; j_call: TRBJ1-1
cdr3_aa: CASSEEGTGGGYTF; v_call: TRBV2; j_call: TRBJ1-2
cdr3_aa: CASSQDNRPKRDTEAFF; v_call: TRBV4-1; j_call: TRBJ1-1
cdr3_aa: CASSRTGLNTGELFF; v_call: TRBV6-5; j_call: TRBJ2-2
cdr3_aa: CAISETGGDQPQHF; v_call: TRBV10-3; j_call: TRBJ1-5
cdr3_aa: CSARTGIEPFPTDTQYF; v_call: TRBV29-1; j_call: TRBJ2-3
cdr3_aa: CASSLRRETQYF; v_call: TRBV11-1; j_call: TRBJ2-5
cdr3_aa: CASSPVRDSSTDTQYF; v_call: TRBV21-1; j_call: TRBJ2-3
cdr3_aa: CASSLSRGSSYNEQFF; v_call: TRBV5-4; j_call: TRBJ2-1
cdr3_aa: CAIRTDRADTEAFF; v_call: TRBV10-3; j_call: TRBJ1-1
cdr3_aa: CASSNRASFLESPLHF; v_call: TRBV2; j_call: TRBJ1-6
cdr3_aa: CASSFGTGSSGNTIYF; v_call: TRBV7-6; j_call: TRBJ1-3
cdr3_aa: CASSVQTGYNSPLHF; v_call: TRBV6-4; j_call: TRBJ1-6
cdr3_aa: CASSARDRGPDTQYF; v_call: TRBV9; j_call: TRBJ2-3
cdr3_aa: CASIRQGDEAFF; v_call: TRBV2; j_call: TRBJ1-1
cdr3_aa: CASSQDPPGSSTDTQYF; v_call: TRBV4-3; j_call: TRBJ2-3
cdr3_aa: CATSTRRGAQETQYF; v_call: TRBV15; j_call: TRBJ2-5
cdr3_aa: CASSPGTQTGQHQPQHF; v_call: TRBV7-8; j_call: TRBJ1-5
cdr3_aa: CASSSQASGAYNEQFF; v_call: TRBV11-2; j_call: TRBJ2-1
cdr3_aa: CASSIRQTTDTQYF; v_call: TRBV19; j_call: TRBJ2-3
cdr3_aa: CASSQEVEGTFSNQPQHF; v_call: TRBV4-3; j_call: TRBJ1-5
cdr3_aa: CASSLTGPVETQYF; v_call: TRBV7-2; j_call: TRBJ2-5
cdr3_aa: CASSPKTGRETQYF; v_call: TRBV27; j_call: TRBJ2-5
cdr3_aa: CASSYRGGENTEAFF; v_call: TRBV6-5; j_call: TRBJ1-1
cdr3_aa: CASSLSERTGAYGYTF; v_call: TRBV5-1; j_call: TRBJ1-2
cdr3_aa: CASSWTGTGETEAFF; v_call: TRBV19; j_call: TRBJ1-1
cdr3_aa: CASSFRDRDEQFF; v_call: TRBV27; j_call: TRBJ2-1
cdr3_aa: CASSQRQGRSPRTEAFF; v_call: TRBV14; j_call: TRBJ1-1
cdr3_aa: CASSIGQGAKTNVLTF; v_call: TRBV5-4; j_call: TRBJ2-6
cdr3_aa: CSVEEGTNYGYTF; v_call: TRBV29-1; j_call: TRBJ1-2
cdr3_aa: CASTPMGANYGYTF; v_call: TRBV11-2; j_call: TRBJ1-2
cdr3_aa: CASSPGQEPYEQYF; v_call: TRBV18; j_call: TRBJ2-7